This TCR beta chain was captured by sequencing in a study of cytomegalovirus exposure and HLA in healthy donors (dated by TCRdb to about 2017). Describing the broader study: An earlier analysis of roughly 570 of the donors reported 250 to 300 Gb of sequence data and some 110 million unique TCR beta sequences obtained from about 179 million T cells. Approximately 310 gigabases of sequencing data and 75 million to 85 million unique TCR sequences made up an early release that covered several hundred HLA-typed donors. Among the roughly 400 genotyped donors, about 85% belonged to the genetic ancestry cluster associated with self-reported Caucasian donors. The study aimed to test whether signatures of past pathogen exposure could be identified by cataloging public T cell receptors. The T cell repertoires of around 670 subjects were profiled by immunosequencing and related to cytomegalovirus serostatus. Along with the approximately 650-subject first cohort, a separate validation cohort of 120 different subjects was used. High-throughput TCR immunosequencing, statistical association of individual TCRs with disease status, and machine learning were combined to predict cytomegalovirus infection status. A later analysis re-analyzed previously published TCR beta repertoires from about 730 donors and added high-resolution HLA genotyping to study TCR occurrence patterns. Rather than using new phenotypic data, the later analysis identified candidate immune exposures from TCR beta sequences and from how often those sequences occurred across donors. An earlier analysis of 500 to 650 of the donors applied high-throughput TCR beta sequencing to assess whether each TCR beta V gene segment acted as functional or pseudogenic. Alongside the repertoire data, information on donor age, sex, ethnicity and CMV serostatus was compiled. A later genetic analysis used genome-wide SNP genotypes for 398 of the 666 donors, treating that subset as a discovery cohort. Every discovery cohort repertoire had been produced on one sequencing platform. Class I and class II HLA loci were covered by the typing at four-digit resolution. The number of typed donors differed by locus: about 629-630 for A, B, C, DRB1 and DQB1; roughly 510 for DQA1; roughly 600 for DPA1; and 450 to 480 for DPB1. A handful of DR-DQ haplotypes were handled as single units for association and clustering because linkage in the cohort was strong. Among roughly 400 genotyped donors of the cohort, an average of around 250,000 unique TCR beta nucleotide sequences was sequenced per donor, of which roughly 18% were non-productive.

Receptor libraries were prepared by the immunoSEQ multiplex PCR assay. A mixture of 60 forward primers for TCR Vbeta segments and 13 reverse primers for TCR Jbeta segments was used in the multiplex PCR. A multiplex PCR assay on genomic DNA amplified the CDR3 region of rearranged TCR beta genes. The Illumina HiSeq System was used to sequence the amplified TCR beta libraries as 87-base-pair reads. In the source study's methods: In a later analysis, roughly 80 million unique TCR beta chains were counted across the approximately 670 repertoires, and roughly 11 million of these chains were shared by at least two donors. A nearest-neighbor algorithm error-corrected the raw reads and collapsed the reads into unique sequences, merging closely related sequences to remove PCR and sequencing errors. V, D and J gene segments were assigned by aligning CDR3 sequences to IMGT reference sequences. For a sequence to be retained, a match of at least six nucleotides to both a V gene segment and a J gene segment was required. A rearrangement counted as productive if the CDR3 had no stop codons and remained in frame with V and J, and every other rearrangement counted as non-productive. CDR3 was defined by IMGT convention, running from the second conserved V-encoded cysteine to the conserved J-encoded phenylalanine. Sequences without an unambiguous match to a single V gene segment were excluded from the earlier analysis of several hundred of the donors. An earlier analysis of 550 to 650 of the donors classified V segments as functional when productive rearrangements were above 56.7% and as segregating when the standard deviation between donors was above 5%. A statistical classification framework was developed to diagnose cytomegalovirus status using the catalog of TCR beta chain sequences. In a later analysis, TCR nucleotide sequences were compared against IMGT/GENE-DB human TR gene sequences so that V and J genes could be assigned. The TCRdist pipeline was used in a later analysis to assign CDR3 sequences and most-parsimonious VDJ recombination scenarios. In a later analysis, every TCR beta chain was defined by the combination of its CDR3 amino acid sequence and its V-gene family, and reads without a unique V-gene family were dropped. To address suspected cross-contamination and a sequencing artifact, a later analysis removed around 600 highly shared, low-generation-probability nucleotide sequences. In a later analysis, a clonal expansion index for each public chain was calculated from normalized within-repertoire ranks of inferred template counts. Generation probabilities in a later analysis came from a VDJ recombination model fitted to out-of-frame rearrangements, and those results were checked against IGoR. Hypergeometric tests were used in a later analysis to score TCR-TCR, TCR-HLA and TCR-CMV co-occurrence, with a repertoire-size bias correction applied to the TCR pairs. To estimate false discovery rates, a later analysis permuted the HLA or CMV assignments 20 times. In a later analysis, co-occurring TCRs were grouped using DBSCAN, with TCRdist sequence similarity added in when clustering inside HLA-allele-positive subsets. Repertoires with fewer than 30,000 or more than 120,000 public chains were left out of co-occurrence clustering, as were a handful of repertoires with anomalous nucleotide sharing. TCRdb took this table from immuneACCESS and kept in-frame rearrangements with V and J called. Such tables lack part of the clones; where checked against another copy, unresolved V genes explain under half of the gap, and the rest is unexplained. The DNA gave D and trimming, while V, J and clone size come from that table. This sample lists about 200,000 clones; around 83% were detected once. The ten largest clones take up about 1.7% of the sample.

The CDR3 sequence holds 15 residues, the cysteine and phenylalanine included. CDR3 DNA only is kept here, 45 bases in frame from base 1. V trim: 6 bases; J trim: 3 bases; unmatched bases: 8. According to the germline V gene (reference sequence), CDR1 reads MNHEY and CDR2 reads SMNVEV. The cohort consisted of hundreds of healthy bone marrow donors. All cohort members were sampled while nominally healthy, although unrecorded immune exposures were likely present. The donor tested CMV seronegative, placing the donor among the 300 to 450 seronegative members of the cohort. A peripheral blood sample was collected from each donor, and TCR beta sequencing was performed on peripheral blood mononuclear cells. Genomic DNA extraction from the blood cell samples was performed with the Qiagen DNeasy Blood Extraction Kit. Points on this clone: It lacks a known antigen. Per-base quality was not reported, and no clone a single base away is much larger than it.

Broader findings and caveats from the paper: A later analysis found that most CMV-associated TCR beta chains appeared HLA-restricted, with HLA associations seemingly driven largely by CMV exposure. A further reported finding was that TCR beta sequences accurately predicted the HLA-A and HLA-B alleles for most subjects in the first cohort. Some IMGT-functional V segments, including TRBV6-2 and TRBV6-3, could not be told apart with the 87-base-pair reads, so those segments were excluded. Strong co-occurrence of HLA alleles, especially DR and DQ, made assigning TCR associations to individual alleles difficult. A cluster of highly shared sequence variants was judged likely to represent a technical artifact of the sequencing pipeline. Compared with equally common non-associated chains, HLA-associated TCR beta chains in a later analysis were more clonally expanded and had lower generation probabilities. According to a later analysis, parvovirus B19, influenza, CMV and Epstein-Barr virus appeared linked to several top co-occurrence clusters. In a later analysis, around 17,000 TCR beta sequences were associated with specific HLA alleles at a false discovery rate of 0.05. According to the authors, the approach could potentially be generalized to other disease states and immunological phenotypes. In vitro tests confirmed that three of the cytomegalovirus-associated TCR beta chains recognize cytomegalovirus antigens. The earlier analysis of approximately 560 of the donors excluded roughly 17 rarely observed V segments, including chromosome 9 orphons, because counts were too low. Most TCR sequences were observed very rarely across donors, whereas some public TCRs were present in many individuals. In this cohort, only TCR beta chains were sequenced, and detectable features were limited by the absence of alpha or paired-chain data. Presence/absence analyses assumed roughly uniform sequencing depth across donors, an assumption that may not hold. In a later analysis, TCR association rates were found to vary across HLA loci, with the most associated TCRs seen for DRB1 alleles and the fewest for HLA-C alleles. The study listed 150 to 200 TCR beta chains as associated with cytomegalovirus. In an earlier analysis of fewer than 750 of the donors, most TCR beta V segments were observed in productive rearrangements about 87% or about 30% of the time, broadly matching IMGT annotations. In a later genetic analysis, a missense DCLRE1C variant was associated with V-gene and J-gene trimming of TCR beta chains, and the association was replicated in an independent cohort. Compared with the 666-donor mean, donors in an Asian-associated ancestry cluster had fewer N-insertions in productive TCRs, according to a later genetic analysis. Correlated functional status among segregating V segments might be attributable to linkage disequilibrium, but an unknown experimental factor could not be ruled out. The classifier was reported to diagnose cytomegalovirus status with high specificity and sensitivity in both the original and validation cohorts. Because some donors lacked HLA typing at each locus, the association tests relied only on the typed subset. CMV serostatus was the only immune exposure information available for the cohort.

The sample was PBMCs. This TCR was recovered from a young woman in good health and CMV-seronegative. The V and J genes are TRBV27 and TRBJ2-3; TRBD2 aligns with 8 central bases. The DNA sequence follows: TGTGCCAGCAGCCCCCTCGGGACTAGGACAGATACGCAGTATTTT. The translation is CASSPLGTRTDTQYF.